A selection of T cell receptor beta chains follows, all from one sample in a study of CD8 T cells in ankylosing spondylitis. Each CDR3 protein gets one entry after TCRdb re-called the 5' RACE reads with MiXCR. Seen here are about 110,000 distinct CDR3 sequences, nearly 25% observed once, and the top ten hold roughly an eighth. Sequenced input: synovial fluid, either unsorted or a sorted T cell fraction (not recorded which). Receptors originate from a male donor with ankylosing spondylitis. CDR3s include the opening cysteine and the closing phenylalanine or tryptophan. Fields, in order: J gene, D gene, clone size, V gene, CDR3 protein, CDR3 DNA. D genes are given only for firm matches. The size field is filled for only some rows; it gives once, few, many or a size class.

J gene: TRBJ2-1; D gene: TRBD2; clone size: NA; V gene: TRBV3-1; CDR3 protein: CASSRLAGTYNEQFF; CDR3 DNA: TGTGCCAGCAGCCGTCTAGCGGGGACTTACAATGAGCAGTTCTTC
J gene: TRBJ2-2; D gene: TRBD1; clone size: NA; V gene: TRBV20-1; CDR3 protein: CSARVSDRDTGELFF; CDR3 DNA: TGCAGTGCTAGAGTCTCCGACAGGGACACCGGGGAGCTGTTTTTT
J gene: TRBJ2-7; D gene: TRBD2; clone size: few; V gene: TRBV29-1; CDR3 protein: CSVETVAGAYEQYF; CDR3 DNA: TGCAGCGTTGAAACAGTAGCGGGAGCCTACGAGCAGTACTTC
J gene: TRBJ1-2; D gene: NA; clone size: few; V gene: TRBV20-1; CDR3 protein: CSAPEDNQLLLF; CDR3 DNA: TGCAGTGCTCCCGAGGACAACCAGCTCCTGCTTTTC
J gene: TRBJ2-7; D gene: TRBD1; clone size: few; V gene: TRBV2; CDR3 protein: CASSDYRGFSLEQYF; CDR3 DNA: TGTGCCAGCAGTGATTACAGGGGTTTCTCCCTCGAGCAGTACTTC
J gene: TRBJ2-3; D gene: NA; clone size: NA; V gene: TRBV5-1; CDR3 protein: CASARQGREADTQYF; CDR3 DNA: TGCGCCAGCGCTCGCCAGGGGCGAGAGGCAGATACGCAGTATTTT
J gene: TRBJ1-2; D gene: NA; clone size: few; V gene: TRBV20-1; CDR3 protein: CSARVTQGNYGYTF; CDR3 DNA: TGCAGTGCTAGAGTGACGCAGGGGAACTATGGCTACACCTTC
J gene: TRBJ2-1; D gene: NA; clone size: NA; V gene: TRBV5-1; CDR3 protein: CASSFTGQSEQFF; CDR3 DNA: TGCGCCAGCAGCTTCACAGGGCAGTCAGAGCAGTTCTTC
J gene: TRBJ2-1; D gene: NA; clone size: many; V gene: TRBV12-3/TRBV12-4; CDR3 protein: CASSTGVNEQFF; CDR3 DNA: TGTGCCAGCAGTACCGGGGTCAATGAGCAGTTCTTC
J gene: TRBJ1-3; D gene: NA; clone size: NA; V gene: TRBV27; CDR3 protein: CATGPGLDLIISGNTIYF; CDR3 DNA: TGTGCCACCGGTCCAGGGTTAGACCTTATTATCTCTGGAAACACCATATATTTT
J gene: TRBJ2-3; D gene: NA; clone size: NA; V gene: TRBV9; CDR3 protein: CASRVQSTDTQYF; CDR3 DNA: TGTGCCAGCAGGGTTCAGAGCACAGATACGCAGTATTTT
J gene: TRBJ2-2; D gene: TRBD1; clone size: NA; V gene: TRBV25-1; CDR3 protein: CASSTGTGGGFF; CDR3 DNA: TGTGCCAGCAGTACCGGGACAGGGGGCGGATTTTTT
J gene: TRBJ1-4; D gene: TRBD1; clone size: NA; V gene: TRBV18; CDR3 protein: CASSPQGVREKLFF; CDR3 DNA: TGTGCCAGCTCTCCACAGGGGGTTCGTGAAAAACTGTTTTTT
J gene: TRBJ1-2; D gene: TRBD1; clone size: few; V gene: TRBV6-1; CDR3 protein: CASSARGFELYANYGYTF; CDR3 DNA: TGTGCCAGCAGTGCCAGGGGGTTCGAACTCTATGCTAACTATGGCTACACCTTC
J gene: TRBJ2-5; D gene: NA; clone size: NA; V gene: TRBV25-1; CDR3 protein: CASSPRGGRGAGYF; CDR3 DNA: TGTGCCAGCAGTCCAAGGGGTGGACGGGGGGCCGGTTACTTC
J gene: TRBJ2-2; D gene: NA; clone size: many; V gene: TRBV12-3/TRBV12-4; CDR3 protein: CASRGATGELFF; CDR3 DNA: TGTGCCAGCAGAGGGGCAACCGGGGAGCTGTTTTTT